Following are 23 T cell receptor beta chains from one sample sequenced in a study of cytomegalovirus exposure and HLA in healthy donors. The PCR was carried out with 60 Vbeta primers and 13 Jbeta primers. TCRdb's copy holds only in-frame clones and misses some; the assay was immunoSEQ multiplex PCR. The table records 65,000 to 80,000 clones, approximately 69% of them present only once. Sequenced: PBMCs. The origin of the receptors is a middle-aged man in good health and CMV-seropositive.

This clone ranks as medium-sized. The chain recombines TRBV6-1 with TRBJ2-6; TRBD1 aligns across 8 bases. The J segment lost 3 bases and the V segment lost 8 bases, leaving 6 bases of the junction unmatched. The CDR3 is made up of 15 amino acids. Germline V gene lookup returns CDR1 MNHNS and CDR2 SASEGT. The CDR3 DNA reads TGTGCCAGCGCCCCGACAGGGGATGGGGCCAACGTCCTGACTTTC. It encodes CASAPTGDGANVLTF.

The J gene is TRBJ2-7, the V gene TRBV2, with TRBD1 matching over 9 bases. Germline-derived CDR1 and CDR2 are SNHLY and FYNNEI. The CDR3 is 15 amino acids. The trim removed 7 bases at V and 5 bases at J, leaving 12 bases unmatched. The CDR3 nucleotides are TGTGCCAGCACCAGGACAGGGGCTGCTAGGGACGAGCAGTACTTC. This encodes CASTRTGAARDEQYF.

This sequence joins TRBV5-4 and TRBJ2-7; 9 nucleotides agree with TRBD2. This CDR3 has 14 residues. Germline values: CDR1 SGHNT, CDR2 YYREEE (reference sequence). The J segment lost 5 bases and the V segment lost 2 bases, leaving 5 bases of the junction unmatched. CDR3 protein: CASSFGREGNEQYF. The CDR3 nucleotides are TGTGCCAGCAGCTTTGGGCGGGAGGGCAACGAGCAGTACTTC.

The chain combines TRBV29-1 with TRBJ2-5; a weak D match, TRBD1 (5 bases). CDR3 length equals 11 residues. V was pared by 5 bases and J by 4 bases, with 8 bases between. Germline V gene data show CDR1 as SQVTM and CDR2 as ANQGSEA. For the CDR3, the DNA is TGCAGCGTTTACGACAGAGAGACCCAGTACTTC. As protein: CSVYDRETQYF. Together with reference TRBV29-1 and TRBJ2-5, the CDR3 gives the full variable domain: SAVISQKPSRDICQRGTSLTIQCQVDSQVTMMFWYRQQPGQSLTLIATANQGSEATYESGFVIDKFPISRPNLTFSTLTVSNMSPEDSSIYLCSVYDRETQYFGPGTRLLVL.

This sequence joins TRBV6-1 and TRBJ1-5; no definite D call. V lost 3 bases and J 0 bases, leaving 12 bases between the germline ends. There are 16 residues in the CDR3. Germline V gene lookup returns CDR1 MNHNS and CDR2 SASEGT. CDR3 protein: CASSEVPGPSNQPQHF. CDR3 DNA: TGTGCCAGCAGTGAGGTACCGGGTCCTAGCAATCAGCCCCAGCATTTT.

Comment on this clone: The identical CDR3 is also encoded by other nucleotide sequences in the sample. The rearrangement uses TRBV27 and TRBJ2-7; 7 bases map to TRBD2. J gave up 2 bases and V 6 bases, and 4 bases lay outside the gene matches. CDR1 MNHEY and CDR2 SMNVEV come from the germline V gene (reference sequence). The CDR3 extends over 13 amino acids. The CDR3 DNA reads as TGTGCCAGCAGCTTCCGGGGGGCCTACGAGCAGTACTTC. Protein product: CASSFRGAYEQYF.

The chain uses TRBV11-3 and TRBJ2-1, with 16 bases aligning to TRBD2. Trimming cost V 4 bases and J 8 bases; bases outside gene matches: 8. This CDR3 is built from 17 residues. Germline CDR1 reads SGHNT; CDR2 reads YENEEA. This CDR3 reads CASSSTGTSGGVDEQFF. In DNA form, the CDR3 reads TGTGCCAGCAGCTCGACCGGGACTAGCGGGGGGGTGGATGAGCAGTTCTTC.

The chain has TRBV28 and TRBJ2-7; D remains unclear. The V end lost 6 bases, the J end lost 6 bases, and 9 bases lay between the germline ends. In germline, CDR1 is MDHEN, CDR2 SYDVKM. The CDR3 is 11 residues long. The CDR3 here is CASSPRREQYF. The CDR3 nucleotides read TGTGCCAGCAGCCCCAGGCGCGAGCAGTACTTC.

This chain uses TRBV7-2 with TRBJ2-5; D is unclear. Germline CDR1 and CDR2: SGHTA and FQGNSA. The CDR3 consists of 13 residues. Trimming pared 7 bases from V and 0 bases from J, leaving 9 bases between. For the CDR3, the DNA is TGTGCCAGCATCCCCGGGTACCAAGAGACCCAGTACTTC. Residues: CASIPGYQETQYF. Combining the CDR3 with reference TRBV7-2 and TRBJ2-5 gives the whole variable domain GAGVSQSPSNKVTEKGKDVELRCDPISGHTALYWYRQSLGQGLEFLIYFQGNSAPDKSGLPSDRFSAERTGGSVSTLTIQRTQQEDSAVYLCASIPGYQETQYFGPGTRLLVL.

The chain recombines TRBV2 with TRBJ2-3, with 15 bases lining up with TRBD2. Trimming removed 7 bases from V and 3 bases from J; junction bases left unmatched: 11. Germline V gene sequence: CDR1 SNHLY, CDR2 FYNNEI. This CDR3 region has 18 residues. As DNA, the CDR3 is TGTGCCAGCACGGTTCGGACTAGCGGGAGGGGGGCGACAGATACGCAGTATTTT. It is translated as CASTVRTSGRGATDTQYF.

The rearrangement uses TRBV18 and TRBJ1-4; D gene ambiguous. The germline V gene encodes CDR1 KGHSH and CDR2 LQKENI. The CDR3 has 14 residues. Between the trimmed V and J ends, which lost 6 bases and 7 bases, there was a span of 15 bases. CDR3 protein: CASSEGLGGEKLFF. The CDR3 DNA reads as TGTGCCAGCTCCGAAGGTCTCGGAGGTGAAAAACTGTTTTTT.

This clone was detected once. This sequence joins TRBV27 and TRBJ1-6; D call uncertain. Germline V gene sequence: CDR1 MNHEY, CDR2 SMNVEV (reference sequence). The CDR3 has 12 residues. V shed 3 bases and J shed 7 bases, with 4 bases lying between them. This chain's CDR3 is CASSFINSPLHF. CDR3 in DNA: TGTGCCAGCAGTTTTATAAATTCACCCCTCCACTTT.

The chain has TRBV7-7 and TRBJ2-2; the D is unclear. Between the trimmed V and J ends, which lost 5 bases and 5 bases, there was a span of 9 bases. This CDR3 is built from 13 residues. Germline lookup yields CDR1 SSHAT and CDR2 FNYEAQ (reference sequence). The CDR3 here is CASSHLGTGELFF. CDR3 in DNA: TGTGCCAGCAGCCATCTAGGAACCGGGGAGCTGTTTTTT.

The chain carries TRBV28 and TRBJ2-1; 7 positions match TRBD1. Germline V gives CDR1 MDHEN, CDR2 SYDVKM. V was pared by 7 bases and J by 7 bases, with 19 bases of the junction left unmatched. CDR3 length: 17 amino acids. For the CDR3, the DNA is TGTGCCAGCACCTCCTTAGGGGGCCTCCAAAACCAAAATGAGCAGTTCTTC. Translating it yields CASTSLGGLQNQNEQFF.

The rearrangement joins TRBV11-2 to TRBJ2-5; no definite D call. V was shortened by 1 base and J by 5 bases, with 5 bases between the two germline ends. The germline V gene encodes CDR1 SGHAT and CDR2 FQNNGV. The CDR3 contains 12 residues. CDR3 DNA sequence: TGTGCCAGCAGCTTAGTAGTTGAGACCCAGTACTTC. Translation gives CASSLVVETQYF.

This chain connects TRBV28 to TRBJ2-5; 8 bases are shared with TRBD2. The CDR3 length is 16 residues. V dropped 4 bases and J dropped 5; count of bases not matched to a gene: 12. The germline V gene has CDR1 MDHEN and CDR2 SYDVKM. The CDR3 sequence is CASSSPSGSKRETQYF. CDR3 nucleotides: TGTGCCAGCAGTTCCCCCAGCGGGAGCAAGAGGGAGACCCAGTACTTC.

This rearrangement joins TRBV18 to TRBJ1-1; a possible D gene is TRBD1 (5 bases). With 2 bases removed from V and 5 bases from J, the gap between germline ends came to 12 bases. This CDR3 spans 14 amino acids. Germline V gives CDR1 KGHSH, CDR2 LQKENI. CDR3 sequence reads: CASSPKQGMTEAFF. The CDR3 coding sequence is TGTGCCAGCTCACCAAAGCAGGGTATGACTGAAGCTTTCTTT.

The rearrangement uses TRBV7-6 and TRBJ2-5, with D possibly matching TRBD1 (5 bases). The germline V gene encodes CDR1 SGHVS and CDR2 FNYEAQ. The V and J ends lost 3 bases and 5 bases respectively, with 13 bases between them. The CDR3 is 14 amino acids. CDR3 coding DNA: TGTGCCAGCAGCTTGGATGCGGCAGGGGAGACCCAGTACTTC. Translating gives CASSLDAAGETQYF.

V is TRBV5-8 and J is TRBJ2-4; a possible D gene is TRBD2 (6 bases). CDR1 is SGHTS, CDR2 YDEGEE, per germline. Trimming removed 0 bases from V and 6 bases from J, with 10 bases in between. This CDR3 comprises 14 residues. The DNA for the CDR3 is TGTGCCAGCAGCTTGGGCGGGGTCGGAAACATTCAGTACTTC. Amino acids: CASSLGGVGNIQYF.

The CDR3 DNA reads TGTGCCAGCAGTTCGATAGCGGGAGGCCAGATCTACGAGCAGTACTTC. Translation gives CASSSIAGGQIYEQYF. The chain recombines TRBV28 with TRBJ2-7; 10 bases are shared with TRBD2. CDR1 and CDR2 from the germline V gene are MDHEN and SYDVKM. V lost 4 bases to trimming and J lost 3 bases; unmatched junction nucleotides: 9. This CDR3 is 16 amino acids long.

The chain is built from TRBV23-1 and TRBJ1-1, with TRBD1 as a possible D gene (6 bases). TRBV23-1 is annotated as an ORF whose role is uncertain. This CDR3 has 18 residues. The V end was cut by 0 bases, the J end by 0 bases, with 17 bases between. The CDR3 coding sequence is TGCGCCAGCAGTCAATCCGCCCAGGGGCGCCCCATGAACACTGAAGCTTTCTTT. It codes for CASSQSAQGRPMNTEAFF.

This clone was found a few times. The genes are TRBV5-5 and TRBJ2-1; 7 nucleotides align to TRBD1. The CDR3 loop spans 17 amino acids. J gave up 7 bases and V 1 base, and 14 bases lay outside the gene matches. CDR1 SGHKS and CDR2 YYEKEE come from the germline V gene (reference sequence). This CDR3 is CASSLKSYGQGVNEQFF. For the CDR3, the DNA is TGTGCCAGCAGCTTGAAGTCGTATGGGCAGGGGGTGAATGAGCAGTTCTTC.

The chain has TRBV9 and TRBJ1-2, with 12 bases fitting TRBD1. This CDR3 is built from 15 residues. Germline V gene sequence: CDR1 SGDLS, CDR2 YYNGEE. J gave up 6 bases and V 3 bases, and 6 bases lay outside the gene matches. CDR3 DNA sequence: TGTGCCAGCAGCGAGGGGACAGGGGGCTCGGATGGCTACACCTTC. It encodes CASSEGTGGSDGYTF. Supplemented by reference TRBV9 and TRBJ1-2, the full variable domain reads DSGVTQTPKHLITATGQRVTLRCSPRSGDLSVYWYQQSLDQGLQFLIQYYNGEERAKGNILERFSAQQFPDLHSELNLSSLELGDSALYFCASSEGTGGSDGYTFGSGTRLTVV.